The 20 T cell receptor beta chains given below trace back to one sample, sequenced in a study of T cells in women clearing cervical HPV infection. Using immunoSEQ multiplex PCR, the repertoire was profiled, and TCRdb retains in-frame clones only, with some absent. The sample data list roughly 20,000 clones. The sequenced sample consisted of blood buffy coat. The origin of the receptors is a woman between 18 and 70 years old with a cervical HPV16 infection that either progressed to CIN3+ or cleared (not recorded which).

For this clone: The DNA ends 3 residues before the CDR3 does, and the rest of the CDR3 is filled in from the germline J gene. Other nucleotide sequences from this sample produce the same CDR3. The chain links TRBV5-1 to TRBJ2-3; no firm D call. V was trimmed by 0 bases and J by 4 bases, leaving 15 bases between them. CDR1 is SGHRS, CDR2 YFSETQ, per germline. The CDR3 has 16 amino acids. CDR3 amino acids: CASSLAERPPADTQYF. Partial CDR3 DNA: TGCGCCAGCAGCTTGGCGGAGCGACCTCCTGCAGATACG.

In the case of this clone: The read terminates 3 residues ahead of where the CDR3 ends, so the germline J gene completes it. The chain joins TRBV24-1 to TRBJ1-1; D might be TRBD1 (5 bases). This CDR3 is 16 amino acids long. Germline V gene data show CDR1 as KGHDR and CDR2 as SFDVKD. Trimming removed 7 bases at V and 1 base at J, with 18 bases between. CDR3 sequence: CATSPPRVGRNTEAFF. The CDR3 bases that were read are TGTGCCACCAGCCCACCCAGGGTAGGAAGGAACACTGAA.

CDR3 DNA (partial): TGTGCCAGCAGTTACTACAGTAACTATGGC. It codes for CASSYYSNYG. The full CDR3 is CASSYYSNYGYTF. V usage is TRBV6-2 or TRBV6-3 and J usage is TRBJ1-2; D is uncertain. The read finishes 3 residues shy of the CDR3 end, and the germline J gene is used to complete it. Trimming left V 1 base short and J 1 base short, with 4 bases between. Germline CDR1 reads MNHEY; CDR2 reads SVGEGT. The CDR3 contains 13 residues.

The CDR3 loop is CASSRDRGHTEAFF. CDR3 DNA (partial): TGTGCCAGCAGCCGGGACAGGGGGCATACTGAA. The chain combines TRBV5-4 with TRBJ1-1; 12 bases map to TRBD1. The read is 3 residues too short to cover the CDR3 end, so that end is filled in from the germline J gene. The CDR3 consists of 14 residues. CDR1 SGHNT and CDR2 YYREEE come from the germline V gene (reference sequence). The ends lost 4 bases at V and 5 bases at J; junction bases unmatched: 3.

Of note for this clone: The observed sequence ends 3 residues before the CDR3 terminus, with the missing tail filled in from the germline J gene. The chain links TRBV4-1 to TRBJ1-2, with D maybe TRBD1 (6 bases). The CDR3 covers 16 residues. Germline V gene data show CDR1 as MGHRA and CDR2 as YSYEKL. Between the trimmed V and J ends, which lost 0 bases and 4 bases, there was a span of 15 bases. The part of the CDR3 DNA that was read is TGCGCCAGCAGCCAAGATAAGAGACAGGCATTCTATGGC. Its translation: CASSQDKRQAFYG. The whole CDR3 sequence is CASSQDKRQAFYGYTF.

Comments on this clone: Read coverage stops 3 residues before the CDR3 terminus; the germline J gene supplies the remainder. The chain couples TRBV5-8 to TRBJ1-5, with TRBD1 matching 9 bases. Germline V gene lookup returns CDR1 SGHTS and CDR2 YDEGEE. Losses at the gene ends were 3 bases for V and 2 bases for J; bases not matched to a gene: 3. The CDR3 sequence is 15 residues long. The DNA read from the CDR3 is TGTGCCAGCAGCTCGGGACAGGGAGGCAATCAGCCC. Translating it yields CASSSGQGGNQP. The CDR3 in its entirety is CASSSGQGGNQPQHF.

This CDR3 is CASSWQVAYEQYF. The DNA read from the CDR3 is TGTGCCAGTAGTTGGCAGGTCGCCTACGAG. This chain joins TRBV19 and TRBJ2-7; D not certain. The CDR3 goes on 3 residues after the read ends, and that part is filled in from the germline J gene. The V end lost 5 bases, the J end lost 2 bases, and 10 bases lay between the germline ends. In germline, CDR1 is LNHDA, CDR2 SQIVND (reference sequence). The CDR3 covers 13 residues. Drawing the rest from reference TRBV19 and TRBJ2-7, the complete variable domain is DGGITQSPKYLFRKEGQNVTLSCEQNLNHDAMYWYRQDPGQGLRLIYYSQIVNDFQKGDIAEGYSVSREKKESFPLTVTSAQKNPTAFYLCASSWQVAYEQYFGPGTRLTVT.

For this clone: The CDR3 end is not reached by the read, which stops 3 residues before it; the germline J gene fills it in. This chain uses TRBV19 with TRBJ2-2; TRBD1 aligns across 7 bases. Trimming at V came to 9 bases and at J to 4 bases, leaving 8 bases not matched to a gene. Germline-derived CDR1 and CDR2 are LNHDA and SQIVND (reference sequence). CDR3 length: 14 amino acids. This chain's CDR3 is CASSGTAITGELFF. The CDR3 DNA, read in part, is TGTGCCAGCTCTGGGACAGCCATCACCGGGGAG. The variable domain in full, completed from reference TRBV19 and TRBJ2-2, reads DGGITQSPKYLFRKEGQNVTLSCEQNLNHDAMYWYRQDPGQGLRLIYYSQIVNDFQKGDIAEGYSVSREKKESFPLTVTSAQKNPTAFYLCASSGTAITGELFFGEGSRLTVL.

About this clone: The read ends 3 residues early relative to the CDR3; the germline J gene fills the gap. The chain uses TRBV4-1 and TRBJ1-1, with D perhaps matching TRBD1 (5 bases). Germline loops: CDR1 MGHRA, CDR2 YSYEKL. There are 14 residues in the CDR3. The CDR3 loop reads CASSQLYANREAFF. CDR3 DNA (partial): TGCGCCAGCAGCCAACTCTACGCCAACAGGGAA.

To note about this clone: The CDR3 goes on 3 residues after the read ends, and that part is filled in from the germline J gene. This chain uses TRBV5-1 with TRBJ2-5; D perhaps matches TRBD2 (6 bases). The germline V gene has CDR1 SGHRS and CDR2 YFSETQ. CDR3 length: 14 amino acids. V was cut by 3 bases and J by 2 bases, with 11 bases left in between. The CDR3 DNA, read in part, is TGCGCCAGCAGCTCCTGGGACTTTCAAGAGACC. Its protein is CASSSWDFQET. The full CDR3 protein reads CASSSWDFQETQYF.

The covered CDR3 bases are TGCAGTGCTCCCTGGGCCAACTATGGC. It encodes CSAPWANYG. In full, the CDR3 is CSAPWANYGYTF. The V call is TRBV20-1, the J call TRBJ1-2; D unclear. The read gets to within 3 residues of the CDR3 end, and the germline J gene fills in the rest. The CDR3 has 12 amino acids. Germline lookup yields CDR1 DFQATT and CDR2 SNEGSKA (reference sequence). V lost 5 bases and J 2 bases, leaving 9 bases between the germline ends.

Of note for this clone: Read data end 3 residues before the CDR3 end; the end is taken from the germline J gene. The V gene is TRBV12-3 or TRBV12-4, the J gene TRBJ1-1; TRBD1 agrees at 8 bases. The V gene end was trimmed by 5 bases and the J gene end by 4 bases; junction bases not matched to a gene: 9. CDR3 length: 15 residues. The DNA read from the CDR3 is TGTGCCAGCAGTGAGGACAGGGTGGGATCCACTGAA. Residues: CASSEDRVGSTE. The full CDR3 sequence reads CASSEDRVGSTEAFF.

CDR3 DNA, as far as it was read: TGTGCCAGCTCACAGGGACAGGGGTCCAACTACGAG. Translating it yields CASSQGQGSNYE. The complete CDR3 sequence is CASSQGQGSNYEQYF. V and J are TRBV18 and TRBJ2-7, with TRBD1 identical over 10 bases. The read terminates 3 residues before the CDR3 end, so the remaining end is supplied by the germline J gene. The CDR3 length is 15 residues. Germline V gene lookup returns CDR1 KGHSH and CDR2 LQKENI. Germline trimming cut 4 bases from V and 3 bases from J; bases unmatched to any gene: 6. Using reference TRBV18 and TRBJ2-7 for the parts outside the CDR3, the full variable domain is NAGVMQNPRHLVRRRGQEARLRCSPMKGHSHVYWYRQLPEEGLKFMVYLQKENIIDESGMPKERFSAEFPKEGPSILRIQQVVRGDSAAYFCASSQGQGSNYEQYFGPGTRLTVT.

Of note for this clone: The read gets to within 3 residues of the CDR3 end, and the germline J gene fills in the rest. The chain joins TRBV13 to TRBJ1-5, with 7 bases lining up with TRBD1. Unmatched junction bases numbered 0, after V lost 0 bases and J lost 1 base. The length of the CDR3 is 15 residues. In germline, CDR1 is PRHDT, CDR2 FYEKMQ (reference sequence). CDR3 region: CASSLGQGSNQPQHF. The CDR3 DNA, read in part, is TGTGCCAGCAGCTTAGGACAGGGGAGCAATCAGCCC.

The CDR3 bases that were read are TGTGCCAGCAGCGGGACAGGTCTGATATACAATGAG. Translation: CASSGTGLIYNE. The complete CDR3 protein is CASSGTGLIYNEQFF. The chain links TRBV7-9 to TRBJ2-1, with 8 nucleotides matching TRBD1. Read data end 3 residues before the CDR3 end; the end is taken from the germline J gene. V lost 5 bases, J lost 4 bases, and 7 bases stayed unmatched. Germline assignment: CDR1 SEHNR and CDR2 FQNEAQ (reference sequence). CDR3 length: 15 amino acids.

Note on this clone: The read comes to an end 3 residues before the CDR3 does, leaving the germline J gene to fill in the end. This chain joins TRBV19 and TRBJ2-5; a possible D gene is TRBD1 (5 bases). The CDR3 covers 13 residues. Germline V lookup: CDR1 LNHDA, CDR2 SQIVND (reference sequence). The V end was cut by 3 bases, the J end by 3 bases, with 8 bases between. CDR3 in amino acids: CASSIPGKETQYF. The covered CDR3 bases are TGTGCCAGTAGTATCCCAGGGAAAGAGACC.

The CDR3 loop is CSANTADRGASEVYNEQFF. The CDR3 bases that were read are TGCAGTGCCAATACCGCTGACAGGGGCGCATCGGAGGTCTACAATGAG. The chain couples TRBV20-1 to TRBJ2-1, with 8 bases matching TRBD1. With the read ending 3 residues before the CDR3 end, the germline J gene is used to fill in that end. V gave up 6 bases and J gave up 3 bases; unmatched junction bases: 22. The CDR3 is 19 residues long. The V gene's germline CDR1 is DFQATT and CDR2 SNEGSKA (reference sequence).

About this clone itself: The read finishes 3 residues shy of the CDR3 end, and the germline J gene is used to complete it. The chain recombines TRBV7-6 with TRBJ2-5, with D possibly matching TRBD2 (5 bases). Germline CDR1 and CDR2: SGHVS and FNYEAQ. The V end lost 5 bases, the J end lost 7 bases, and 11 bases lay between the germline ends. The CDR3 contains 12 residues. Partial CDR3 DNA: TGTGCCAGCAGCCAGAGCGGTGGGACC. Its translation is CASSQSGGT. The CDR3 reads in full as CASSQSGGTQYF.

By frequency, this clone is medium-sized. The CDR3 end lies 3 residues beyond the end of the read and is filled in from the germline J gene. This sequence joins TRBV4-2 and TRBJ2-5, with 16 bases matching TRBD2. V trimming: 1 base; J trimming: 1 base; junction bases outside the gene matches: 9. The CDR3 covers 20 residues. Germline values: CDR1 LGHNA, CDR2 YNFKEQ. The DNA read from the CDR3 is TGTGCCAGCAGCCAAGGTTTTGGGACTAGCGGGGGGGCCCCCCAAGAGACC. This codes for CASSQGFGTSGGAPQET. The full CDR3 protein reads CASSQGFGTSGGAPQETQYF.

In the case of this clone: Read coverage stops 3 residues before the CDR3 terminus; the germline J gene supplies the remainder. The V and J genes are TRBV5-1 and TRBJ1-1, with TRBD1 as a possible D gene (6 bases). V was pared by 2 bases and J by 1 base, with 9 bases between. Per the germline V gene, CDR1 is SGHRS and CDR2 is YFSETQ. The CDR3 covers 14 residues. CDR3 DNA, as far as it was read: TGCGCCAGCAGCTTTGGACAGCCGAACACTGAA. Its protein product is CASSFGQPNTE. The whole CDR3 reads CASSFGQPNTEAFF.